This TCR beta chain was identified in a study of PD-L1 blockade in urothelial cancer. Overall study: Enrolled patients had been treated previously with 0 to 3 chemotherapy regimens. Blood samples had a median of approximately 140,000 T cells, roughly 84,000 unique TCRs, and clonality 0.07 to 0.08.

Assay used: immunoSEQ multiplex PCR; TCRdb lists only in-frame clones, some missing. The sample contains over 75,000 clones, approximately 87% of which appear only once. J lost 8 bases, V lost 1 base, and 6 bases had no gene match. The CDR3 length is 15 residues. Per the germline V gene, CDR1 is SEHNR and CDR2 is FQNEAQ (reference sequence). This clone was picked up one time. Time point in this sample: pretreatment peripheral blood. The chain uses TRBV7-9 and TRBJ2-4; the match to TRBD1 covers 9 bases. The sequences come from PBMCs, collected around atezolizumab (anti-PD-L1) treatment. This clonotype was obtained from a man aged 55 to 70 with urothelial cancer. The CDR3 spells CASSLGDREHDIQYF. CDR3 DNA sequence: TGTGCCAGCAGCTTAGGGGACAGGGAGCACGACATTCAGTACTTC.